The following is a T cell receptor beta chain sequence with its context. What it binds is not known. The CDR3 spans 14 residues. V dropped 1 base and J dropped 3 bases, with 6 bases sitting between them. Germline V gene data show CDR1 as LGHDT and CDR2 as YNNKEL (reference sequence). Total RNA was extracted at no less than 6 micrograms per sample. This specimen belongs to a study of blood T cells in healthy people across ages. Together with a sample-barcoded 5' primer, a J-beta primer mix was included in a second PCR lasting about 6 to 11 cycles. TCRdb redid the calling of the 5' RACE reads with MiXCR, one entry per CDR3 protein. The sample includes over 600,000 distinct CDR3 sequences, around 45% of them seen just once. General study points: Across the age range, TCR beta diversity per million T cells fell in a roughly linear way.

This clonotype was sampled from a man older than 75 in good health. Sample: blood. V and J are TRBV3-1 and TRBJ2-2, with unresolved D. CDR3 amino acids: CASSQVAYTGELFF. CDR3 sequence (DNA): TGTGCCAGCAGCCAAGTGGCCTACACCGGGGAGCTGTTTTTT.